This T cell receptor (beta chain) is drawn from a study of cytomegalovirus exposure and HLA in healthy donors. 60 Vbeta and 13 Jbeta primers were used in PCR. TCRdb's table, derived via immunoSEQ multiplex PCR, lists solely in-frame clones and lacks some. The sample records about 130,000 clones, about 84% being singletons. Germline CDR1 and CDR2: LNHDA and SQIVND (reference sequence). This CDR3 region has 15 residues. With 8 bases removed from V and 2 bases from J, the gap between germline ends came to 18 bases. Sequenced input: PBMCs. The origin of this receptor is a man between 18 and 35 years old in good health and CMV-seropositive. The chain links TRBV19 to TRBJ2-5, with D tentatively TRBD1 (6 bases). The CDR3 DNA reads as TGTGCCAGTGGTAAACCGGGACATCCTCAAGAGACCCAGTACTTC. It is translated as CASGKPGHPQETQYF.